This entry lists 10 T cell receptor beta chains sequenced from one sample in a study of control samples from healthy donors and cancer patients. TCRdb's table, derived via immunoSEQ multiplex PCR, lists solely in-frame clones and lacks some. There are about 35,000 clones in the sample; about 94% occur only once, and around 1.8% lies in the top ten. The sequencing input was PBMCs. Every receptor here comes from a middle-aged man with colorectal cancer.

The chain employs TRBV6-5 and TRBJ1-1; D remains ambiguous. This CDR3 comprises 13 residues. Trimming stripped 2 bases from V and 1 base from J, with 5 bases between. The germline gives CDR1 MNHEY, CDR2 SVGAGI. This chain's CDR3 is CASSYTENTEAFF. In nucleotides, the CDR3 is TGTGCCAGCAGTTACACAGAGAACACTGAAGCTTTCTTT.

The chain recombines TRBV6-5 with TRBJ1-2, with D unresolved. Germline lookup yields CDR1 MNHEY and CDR2 SVGAGI. Between the trimmed V and J ends, which lost 7 bases and 8 bases, there was a span of 11 bases. The CDR3 runs to 11 residues. CDR3 sequence reads: CASMFLGGYTF. The CDR3 region has the DNA TGTGCCAGCATGTTCCTGGGGGGCTACACCTTC.

The rearrangement uses TRBV7-2 and TRBJ2-3; no clear D. Germline V lookup: CDR1 SGHTA, CDR2 FQGNSA. The germline V and J ends were trimmed by 1 base and 4 bases, with 9 bases remaining between them. This CDR3 is built from 14 residues. The DNA of the CDR3 is TGTGCCAGCAGCTTAGTTCGGGCGGCAGATACGCAGTATTTT. It is translated as CASSLVRAADTQYF.

The chain has TRBV6-6 and TRBJ1-1; tentative D call: TRBD1 (6 bases). CDR3 length: 15 residues. V lost 3 bases and J 5 bases, leaving 16 bases between the germline ends. In germline, CDR1 is MNHNY, CDR2 SVGAGI (reference sequence). The CDR3 protein is CASSYTGAPGTEAFF. In DNA form, the CDR3 reads TGTGCCAGCAGTTATACGGGGGCGCCAGGGACTGAAGCTTTCTTT.

This rearrangement joins TRBV7-6 to TRBJ1-1; D might be TRBD1 (5 bases). In germline, CDR1 is SGHVS, CDR2 FNYEAQ. The CDR3 loop spans 17 amino acids. The V end lost 7 bases, the J end lost 0 bases, and 21 bases lay between the germline ends. The CDR3 DNA reads TGTGCCAGCACCCCAGGGAGGGGCAGGACTATGAACACTGAAGCTTTCTTT. It encodes CASTPGRGRTMNTEAFF.

The rearrangement joins TRBV7-9 to TRBJ2-5; no firm D call. The V gene lost 5 bases and the J gene lost 5 bases, with 15 bases spanning the gap. Per the germline V gene, CDR1 is SEHNR and CDR2 is FQNEAQ (reference sequence). This CDR3 is 14 amino acids long. The CDR3 region is CASSASGGLETQYF. For the CDR3, the DNA is TGTGCCAGCAGCGCCTCGGGTGGGTTGGAGACCCAGTACTTC.

The chain uses TRBV2 and TRBJ1-3; 8 nucleotides line up with TRBD1. The CDR3 runs 14 residues. Trimming at V came to 8 bases and at J to 3 bases, leaving 6 bases not matched to a gene. The germline CDR1 and CDR2 sequences are SNHLY and FYNNEI. CDR3 amino acids: CASRQGTSGNTIYF. The DNA of the CDR3 is TGTGCCAGCCGACAGGGGACGAGTGGAAACACCATATATTTT.

J is TRBJ2-7 and V is TRBV7-9; 7 nucleotides line up with TRBD2. The CDR3 contains 16 residues. CDR1 SEHNR and CDR2 FQNEAQ come from the germline V gene (reference sequence). V was clipped by 1 base and J by 6 bases; unmatched bases: 12. The CDR3 DNA reads TGTGCCAGCAGCTTAGAGGGCGGGGGTCTATCTGGCGAGCAGTACTTC. Amino acid sequence: CASSLEGGGLSGEQYF.

The gene calls are TRBV6-1 and TRBJ2-1; D may be TRBD1 or TRBD2 (5 bases each). CDR1 is MNHNS and CDR2 is SASEGT in the germline V gene. This CDR3 comprises 15 residues. V lost 2 bases and J lost 2, with 10 bases in between. The CDR3, as DNA: TGTGCCAGCAGTGAAAGGGACGTTCCCTACAATGAGCAGTTCTTC. Its protein product is CASSERDVPYNEQFF.

This chain joins TRBV2 and TRBJ1-2, with 7 bases fitting TRBD1. Germline trimming cut 2 bases from V and 4 bases from J; bases unmatched to any gene: 7. The CDR3 is 15 amino acids. The V gene's germline CDR1 is SNHLY and CDR2 FYNNEI. As DNA, the CDR3 is TGTGCCAGCAGTGAACGACAGGGTTTTGCCTATGGCTACACCTTC. Amino acids: CASSERQGFAYGYTF.